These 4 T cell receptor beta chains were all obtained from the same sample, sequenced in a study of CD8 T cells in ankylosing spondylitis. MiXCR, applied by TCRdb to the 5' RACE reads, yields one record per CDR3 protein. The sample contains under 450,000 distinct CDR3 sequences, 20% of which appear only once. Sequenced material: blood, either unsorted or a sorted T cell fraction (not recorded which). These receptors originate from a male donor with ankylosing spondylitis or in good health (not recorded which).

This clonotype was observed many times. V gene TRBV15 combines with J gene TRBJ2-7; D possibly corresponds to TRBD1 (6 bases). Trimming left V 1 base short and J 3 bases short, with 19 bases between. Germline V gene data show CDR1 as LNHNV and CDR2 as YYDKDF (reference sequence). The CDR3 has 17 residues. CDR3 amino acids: CATSRVGGQSNNYEQYF. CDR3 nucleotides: TGTGCCACCAGCAGAGTAGGTGGACAGTCGAACAACTACGAGCAGTACTTC.

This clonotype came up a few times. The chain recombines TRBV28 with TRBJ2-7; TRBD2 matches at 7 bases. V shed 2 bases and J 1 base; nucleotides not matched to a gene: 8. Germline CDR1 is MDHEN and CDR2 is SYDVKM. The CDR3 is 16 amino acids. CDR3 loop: CASSLPRGEGSYEQYF. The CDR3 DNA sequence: TGTGCCAGCAGTTTACCCCGAGGGGAGGGGTCCTACGAGCAGTACTTC. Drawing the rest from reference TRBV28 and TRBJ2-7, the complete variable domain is DVKVTQSSRYLVKRTGEKVFLECVQDMDHENMFWYRQDPGLGLRLIYFSYDVKMKEKGDIPEGYSVSREKKERFSLILESASTNQTSMYLCASSLPRGEGSYEQYFGPGTRLTVT.

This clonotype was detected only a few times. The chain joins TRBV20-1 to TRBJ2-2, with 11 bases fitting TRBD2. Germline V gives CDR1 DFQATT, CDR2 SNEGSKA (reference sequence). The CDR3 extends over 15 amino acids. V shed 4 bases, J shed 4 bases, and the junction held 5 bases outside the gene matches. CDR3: CSATLAGGLTGELFF. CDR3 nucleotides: TGCAGTGCTACCTTAGCGGGGGGGCTCACCGGGGAGCTGTTTTTT.

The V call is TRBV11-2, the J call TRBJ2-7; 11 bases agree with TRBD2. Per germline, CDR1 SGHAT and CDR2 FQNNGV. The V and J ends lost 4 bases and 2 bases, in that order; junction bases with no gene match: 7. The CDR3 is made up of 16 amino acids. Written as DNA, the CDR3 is TGTGCCAGCAGCTACTCCTCTAGCGGGGGGACCTACGAGCAGTACTTC. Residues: CASSYSSSGGTYEQYF.